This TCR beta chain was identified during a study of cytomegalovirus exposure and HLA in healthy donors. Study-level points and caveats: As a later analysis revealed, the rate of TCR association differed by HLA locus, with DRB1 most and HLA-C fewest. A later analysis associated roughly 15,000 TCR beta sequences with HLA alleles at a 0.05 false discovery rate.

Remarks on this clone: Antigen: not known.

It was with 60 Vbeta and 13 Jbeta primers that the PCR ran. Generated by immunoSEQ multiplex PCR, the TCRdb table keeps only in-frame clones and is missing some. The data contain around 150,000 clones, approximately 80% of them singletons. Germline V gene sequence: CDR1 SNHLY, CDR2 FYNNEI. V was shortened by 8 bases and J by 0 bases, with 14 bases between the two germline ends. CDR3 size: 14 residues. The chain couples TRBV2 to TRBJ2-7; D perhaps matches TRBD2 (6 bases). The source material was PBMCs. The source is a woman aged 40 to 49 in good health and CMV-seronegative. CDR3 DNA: TGTGCCAGCGGAACCGGGACTTACTCCTACGAGCAGTACTTC. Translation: CASGTGTYSYEQYF.